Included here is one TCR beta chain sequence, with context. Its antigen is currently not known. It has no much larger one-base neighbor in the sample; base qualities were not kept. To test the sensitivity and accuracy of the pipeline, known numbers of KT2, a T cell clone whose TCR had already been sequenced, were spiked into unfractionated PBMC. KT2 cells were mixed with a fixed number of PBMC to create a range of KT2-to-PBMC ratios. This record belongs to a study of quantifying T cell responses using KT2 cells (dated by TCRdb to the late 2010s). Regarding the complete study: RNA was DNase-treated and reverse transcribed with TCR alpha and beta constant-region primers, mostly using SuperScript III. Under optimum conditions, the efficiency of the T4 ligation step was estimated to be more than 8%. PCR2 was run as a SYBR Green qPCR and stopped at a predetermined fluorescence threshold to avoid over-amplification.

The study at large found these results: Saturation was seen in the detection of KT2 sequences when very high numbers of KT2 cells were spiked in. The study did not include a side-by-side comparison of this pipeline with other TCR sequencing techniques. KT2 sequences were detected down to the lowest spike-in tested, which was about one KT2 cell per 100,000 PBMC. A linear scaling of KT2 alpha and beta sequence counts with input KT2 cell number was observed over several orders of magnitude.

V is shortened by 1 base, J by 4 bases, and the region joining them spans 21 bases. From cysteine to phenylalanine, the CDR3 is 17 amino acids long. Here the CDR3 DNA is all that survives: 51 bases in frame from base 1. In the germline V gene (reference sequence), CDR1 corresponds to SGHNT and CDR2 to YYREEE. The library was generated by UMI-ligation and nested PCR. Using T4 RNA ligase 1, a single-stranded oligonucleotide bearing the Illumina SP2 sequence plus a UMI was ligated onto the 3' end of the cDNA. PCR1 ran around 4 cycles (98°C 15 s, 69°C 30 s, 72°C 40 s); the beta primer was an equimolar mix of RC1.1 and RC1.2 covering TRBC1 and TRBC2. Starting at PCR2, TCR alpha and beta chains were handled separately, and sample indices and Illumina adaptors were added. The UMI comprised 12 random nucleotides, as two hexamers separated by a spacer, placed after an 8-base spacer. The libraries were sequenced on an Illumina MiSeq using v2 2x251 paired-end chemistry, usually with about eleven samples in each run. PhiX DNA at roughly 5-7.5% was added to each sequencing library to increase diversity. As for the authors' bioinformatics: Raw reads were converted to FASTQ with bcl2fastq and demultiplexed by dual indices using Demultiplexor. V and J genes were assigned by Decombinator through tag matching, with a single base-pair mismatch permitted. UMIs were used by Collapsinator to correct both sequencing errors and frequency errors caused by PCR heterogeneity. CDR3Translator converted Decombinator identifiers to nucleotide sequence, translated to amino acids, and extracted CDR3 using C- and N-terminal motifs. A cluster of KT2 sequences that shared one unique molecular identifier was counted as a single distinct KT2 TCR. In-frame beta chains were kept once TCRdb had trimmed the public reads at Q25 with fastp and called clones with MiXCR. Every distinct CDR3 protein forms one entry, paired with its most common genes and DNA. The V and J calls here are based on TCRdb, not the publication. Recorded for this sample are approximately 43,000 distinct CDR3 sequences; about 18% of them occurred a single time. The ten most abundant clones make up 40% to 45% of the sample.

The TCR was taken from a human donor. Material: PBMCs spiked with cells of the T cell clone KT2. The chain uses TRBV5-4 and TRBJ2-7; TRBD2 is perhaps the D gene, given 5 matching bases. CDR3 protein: CASSLKFVAGQQYEQYF. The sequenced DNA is TGTGCCAGCAGCTTGAAATTCGTGGCGGGCCAACAGTACGAGCAGTACTTC.